These T cell receptor beta chains were read from a single sample in a study of cytomegalovirus exposure and HLA in healthy donors. Sequenced by immunoSEQ multiplex PCR; TCRdb stores in-frame clones only, minus some. This table has approximately 160,000 clones, around 80% appearing once. What was sequenced was PBMCs. These receptors came from a girl aged 10 to 17 in good health and CMV-seropositive. CDR3s include the opening cysteine and the closing phenylalanine or tryptophan.

v_call cdr3_aa
TRBV30 CAWSVQGGGELFF
TRBV27 CASSLIYRQGGLNTEAFF
TRBV10-3 CAISETSVSYEQYF
TRBV11-3 CASSRTAGETGELFF
TRBV18 CASSPGLANEQFF
TRBV5-3 CARSPGTDYGYTF
TRBV5-1 CASSLVEGVNTEAFF
TRBV6-5 CASSLRGEGTDTQYF
TRBV9 CASSAHAGDKSRYTF
TRBV28 CASSLSGDISTDTQYF
TRBV4-3 CASSHDRGRQPQHF
TRBV6-5 CASTSDRLGEQYF
TRBV28 CASSPQQGAAQPQHF
TRBV10-3 CAISESREPKNIQYF
TRBV7-6 CASSLASATGELFF
TRBV9 CASSVGLAGGNTGELFF
TRBV25-1 CASMGQALTDTQYF
TRBV6-1 CASRGTVAGNTIYF